The 2 T cell receptor beta chains listed next were all sequenced from one sample in a study of Graves' ophthalmopathy and Graves' hyperthyroidism. Using RNA transcripts, the TCR beta CDR3 regions were amplified. RT-PCR in the first round used HTBI primers; a second-round multiplex PCR followed. TCRdb independently ran MiXCR on the multiplex PCR reads; one entry per CDR3 protein. The sample shows some 200,000 distinct CDR3 sequences, 25% to 30% of them seen only once. The sample taken for sequencing was peripheral blood. The receptors here all came from a man between 50 and 59 years old with Graves' ophthalmopathy.

This clonotype showed up many times. This chain joins TRBV27 and TRBJ1-6; the D is unclear. The germline V and J ends were trimmed by 6 bases and 6 bases, with 15 bases remaining between them. This CDR3 spans 15 amino acids. CDR1 is MNHEY and CDR2 is SMNVEV in the germline V gene (reference sequence). In nucleotides, the CDR3 is TGTGCCAGCAGACTCGAAGGGTCGGGTAATTCACCCCTCCACTTT. This gives the protein CASRLEGSGNSPLHF.

There are many counts of this clonotype. This chain joins TRBV9 and TRBJ2-7; TRBD1 matches 7 bases. V was pared by 2 bases and J by 4 bases, with 6 bases of the junction left unmatched. The germline V gene has CDR1 SGDLS and CDR2 YYNGEE. The CDR3 has 14 amino acids. The DNA for the CDR3 is TGTGCCAGCAGCGTCCGGGACAGCGATTACGAGCAGTACTTC. Amino acid sequence: CASSVRDSDYEQYF. The full variable domain, completed using reference TRBV9 and TRBJ2-7, is DSGVTQTPKHLITATGQRVTLRCSPRSGDLSVYWYQQSLDQGLQFLIQYYNGEERAKGNILERFSAQQFPDLHSELNLSSLELGDSALYFCASSVRDSDYEQYFGPGTRLTVT.